These 19 T cell receptor beta chains were sequenced from one sample in a study of shared clonotypes between healthy human individuals. Data came from immunoSEQ multiplex PCR; TCRdb stores just in-frame clones and leaves some out. The sample contains roughly 2.2 million clones, 85% to 95% of which appear only once. Sequencing was performed on naive CD4+ T cells from PBMCs. Subset described: CD45RA+ positively selected. The receptors originated from a man aged 18-30 years in good health. Some clones in this sample may be carry-over from other donors' samples.

V usage is TRBV2 and J usage is TRBJ2-1; 9 nucleotides align to TRBD1. Trimming took 6 bases from V and 4 from J; bases not matched to a gene: 4. The CDR3 totals 14 residues. CDR1 is SNHLY and CDR2 is FYNNEI in the germline V gene. CDR3 loop: CASRAGTGYNEQFF. CDR3 nucleotides: TGTGCCAGCAGAGCTGGGACAGGGTACAATGAGCAGTTCTTC.

The chain employs TRBV19 and TRBJ2-2, with 8 bases identical to TRBD2. The CDR3 length is 15 residues. CDR1 and CDR2 (germline): LNHDA, SQIVND (reference sequence). V dropped 5 bases and J dropped 4; count of bases not matched to a gene: 6. The DNA for the CDR3 is TGTGCCAGTAGTTATAGCGGGAAGATCACCGGGGAGCTGTTTTTT. It specifies CASSYSGKITGELFF.

This chain connects TRBV10-3 to TRBJ2-7, with 8 bases identical to TRBD2. This CDR3 has 12 amino acids. V dropped 10 bases and J dropped 1; count of bases not matched to a gene: 3. Germline CDR1 and CDR2: ENHRY and SYGVKD. DNA of the CDR3: TGTGCCACACTAGCGGCATCCTACGAGCAGTACTTC. Translating it yields CATLAASYEQYF.

The rearrangement uses TRBV11-3 and TRBJ2-7, with D possibly TRBD2 on 5 matching bases. Trimming stripped 4 bases from V and 2 bases from J, with 15 bases between. The CDR3 extends over 15 amino acids. The germline V gene has CDR1 SGHNT and CDR2 YENEEA. The CDR3, as DNA: TGTGCCAGCAGCTCCCCCCCTTGGGAGACCTACGAGCAGTACTTC. It yields the protein CASSSPPWETYEQYF.

The V gene is TRBV19, the J gene TRBJ2-7; TRBD1 matches at 10 bases. CDR3 length equals 14 residues. Per germline, CDR1 LNHDA and CDR2 SQIVND (reference sequence). Trimming took 4 bases from V and 5 from J; bases not matched to a gene: 5. The CDR3 sequence: CASSTRTGGNEQYF. CDR3 bases: TGTGCCAGTAGTACAAGGACAGGGGGGAACGAGCAGTACTTC.

V usage is TRBV2 and J usage is TRBJ2-5, with a weak D call TRBD2 (6 bases). The CDR3 spans 15 residues. Trimming removed 3 bases from V and 5 bases from J, with 16 bases in between. Germline assignment: CDR1 SNHLY and CDR2 FYNNEI. The CDR3: CASSEISSGRETQYF. CDR3 coding DNA: TGTGCCAGCAGTGAGATTTCGTCAGGGAGGGAGACCCAGTACTTC.

The chain is built from TRBV5-1 and TRBJ2-1, with D unresolved. CDR3 size: 16 residues. V gave up 2 bases and J gave up 8 bases, with 20 bases separating them. Germline CDR1 reads SGHRS; CDR2 reads YFSETQ. The DNA of the CDR3 is TGCGCCAGCAGCTTAAATAGGTTTATTAGCAGCCATGAGCAGTTCTTC. Translating it yields CASSLNRFISSHEQFF.

J is TRBJ2-4 and V is TRBV5-6; a possible D gene is TRBD2 (7 bases). V was cut by 4 bases and J by 0 bases, with 17 bases left in between. The CDR3 spans 17 residues. Germline assignment: CDR1 SGHDT and CDR2 YYEEEE. This chain's CDR3 is CASSPGLGGRAKNIQYF. In nucleotides, the CDR3 is TGTGCCAGCAGCCCGGGGTTGGGGGGGCGAGCCAAAAACATTCAGTACTTC.

The chain uses TRBV14 and TRBJ2-5; TRBD1 might be the D (7 bases). This CDR3 is 15 amino acids long. Germline CDR1 and CDR2: SGHDN and FVKESK. V dropped 5 bases and J dropped 5 bases, with 18 bases sitting between them. CDR3 in amino acids: CASSEWDSRGETQYF. CDR3 in DNA: TGTGCCAGCAGCGAGTGGGACAGTCGGGGGGAGACCCAGTACTTC.

This clone was seen a single time. The chain recombines TRBV27 with TRBJ2-1; D unresolved. Germline V gene lookup returns CDR1 MNHEY and CDR2 SMNVEV (reference sequence). Trimming shortened V by 6 bases and J by 4 bases, and 7 bases separated the two germline ends. This CDR3 comprises 12 residues. CDR3: CASSRPYNEQFF. The CDR3, as DNA: TGTGCCAGCAGCCGCCCTTACAATGAGCAGTTCTTC.

The chain couples TRBV5-4 to TRBJ2-3, with no clear D. The CDR3 runs 14 residues. Germline CDR1 reads SGHNT; CDR2 reads YYREEE (reference sequence). Trimming removed 0 bases from V and 4 bases from J, with 9 bases in between. The CDR3 DNA reads as TGTGCCAGCAGCTTGGGCCAGCTGGCAGATACGCAGTATTTT. The encoded protein is CASSLGQLADTQYF. Complete variable domain (other parts from reference TRBV5-4 and TRBJ2-3): ETGVTQSPTHLIKTRGQQVTLRCSSQSGHNTVSWYQQALGQGPQFIFQYYREEENGRGNFPPRFSGLQFPNYSSELNVNALELDDSALYLCASSLGQLADTQYFGPGTRLTVL.

The genes are TRBV2 and TRBJ2-1; 7 bases map to TRBD1. The CDR3 loop spans 15 amino acids. CDR1 is SNHLY, CDR2 FYNNEI, per germline. Germline trimming cut 6 bases from V and 2 bases from J; bases unmatched to any gene: 7. The CDR3 protein is CASRARQGPYNEQFF. The CDR3 coding sequence is TGTGCCAGCAGAGCACGACAGGGTCCCTACAATGAGCAGTTCTTC.

The V call is TRBV5-1, the J call TRBJ1-1; tentative D call: TRBD1 (6 bases). The length of the CDR3 is 13 residues. Trimming removed 2 bases from V and 7 bases from J, with 12 bases in between. Germline V CDR1 and CDR2: SGHRS, YFSETQ. The CDR3 bases are TGCGCCAGCAGCTTTCAGGGGTCCGATGAAGCTTTCTTT. Translated, it gives CASSFQGSDEAFF.

V is TRBV7-9 and J is TRBJ2-1; 8 bases line up with TRBD2. This CDR3 is built from 16 residues. Germline CDR1 is SEHNR and CDR2 is FQNEAQ (reference sequence). V lost 5 bases to trimming and J lost 0 bases; unmatched junction nucleotides: 6. The CDR3 region has the DNA TGTGCCAGCAGCACTATAGCGGGGAACTCCTACAATGAGCAGTTCTTC. Its translation: CASSTIAGNSYNEQFF. The full variable domain, with the rest looked up from reference TRBV7-9 and TRBJ2-1, is DTGVSQNPRHKITKRGQNVTFRCDPISEHNRLYWYRQTLGQGPEFLTYFQNEAQLEKSRLLSDRFSAERPKGSFSTLEIQRTEQGDSAMYLCASSTIAGNSYNEQFFGPGTRLTVL.

As regards this clone: Other DNA variants within this sample encode the same CDR3. V usage is TRBV28 and J usage is TRBJ2-5, with TRBD2 identical over 7 bases. This CDR3 is 14 amino acids long. The V segment lost 3 bases and the J segment 2 bases; nucleotides outside the gene matches: 3. Germline CDR1 and CDR2: MDHEN and SYDVKM. CDR3 region: CASSFGGGQETQYF. In DNA, the CDR3 is TGTGCCAGCAGTTTTGGGGGGGGTCAAGAGACCCAGTACTTC.

J is TRBJ2-7 and V is TRBV28; D not certain. V dropped 6 bases and J dropped 2 bases, with 11 bases sitting between them. CDR1 is MDHEN, CDR2 SYDVKM, per germline. This CDR3 is 13 amino acids long. The DNA of the CDR3 is TGTGCCAGCAGAGGCGGATTACCCTACGAGCAGTACTTC. It translates to CASRGGLPYEQYF. Full variable domain (missing parts from reference TRBV28 and TRBJ2-7): DVKVTQSSRYLVKRTGEKVFLECVQDMDHENMFWYRQDPGLGLRLIYFSYDVKMKEKGDIPEGYSVSREKKERFSLILESASTNQTSMYLCASRGGLPYEQYFGPGTRLTVT.

V and J are TRBV11-2 and TRBJ1-2, with TRBD1 as a possible D gene (5 bases). Trimming pared 1 base from V and 4 bases from J, leaving 22 bases between. Germline values: CDR1 SGHAT, CDR2 FQNNGV. The CDR3 is 18 residues long. The CDR3 coding sequence is TGTGCCAGCAGCTTAGTCCCCAGGGTTGCCCCCTTAGGCTATGGCTACACCTTC. Translated, it gives CASSLVPRVAPLGYGYTF.

V and J are TRBV7-8 and TRBJ1-5; no reliable D call. The V end was cut by 0 bases, the J end by 3 bases, with 9 bases between. Germline CDR1 reads SGHVS; CDR2 reads FQNEAQ. CDR3 length: 15 residues. CDR3 nucleotides: TGTGCCAGCAGCTTAGCGAGGGTTACCAATCAGCCCCAGCATTTT. Residues: CASSLARVTNQPQHF.

The chain is built from TRBV27 and TRBJ1-6; maybe TRBD1 (5 bases). V was clipped by 2 bases and J by 7 bases, with 12 bases between them. There are 15 residues in the CDR3. CDR1 is MNHEY, CDR2 SMNVEV, per germline (reference sequence). CDR3 bases: TGTGCCAGCAGTTTAGGGGCTGGGGGAAATTCACCCCTCCACTTT. It encodes CASSLGAGGNSPLHF.